These 32 T cell receptor beta chains share one sample of origin, sequenced in a study of T-cell reconstitution after alpha-beta-depleted transplantation in children (dated by TCRdb to 2016 to 2018). Libraries were constructed by PCR. The sequencer was an Illumina HiSeq 2500. TCR libraries were prepared with molecular barcoding, using unique molecular identifiers to normalize TCRbeta repertoire quantification. TCRdb itself trimmed the public reads at Q25 with fastp, ran MiXCR and retained productive beta chains. Every entry covers one CDR3 protein and lists the most common genes and DNA from its rows. This sample comprises 500,000 to 650,000 distinct CDR3 sequences, roughly 13% of them detected only once. The ten top clones hold 2.2% of the sample. The sample's treatment or condition label, decoded: allogeneic hematopoietic cell transplantation with graft depleted of TCRalphabeta T cells and CD19 B cells.

The starting material was PBMCs, mostly from graft donor cells, obtained 360 days after TCRalphabeta/CD19-depleted stem cell transplant. The receptors here all came from a male patient under 18 who had a stem cell transplant for acute myeloid leukemia, so the T cells may come from the graft donor.

The chain links TRBV11-2 to TRBJ2-1, with a weak D call TRBD2 (6 bases). CDR1 is SGHAT and CDR2 is FQNNGV in the germline V gene. CDR3 length: 14 residues. Trimming stripped 1 base from V and 3 bases from J, with 7 bases between. The CDR3 loop reads CASSLVGGYNEQFF. In nucleotides, the CDR3 is TGTGCCAGCAGCTTAGTGGGGGGCTACAATGAGCAGTTCTTC.

This clonotype has at least ten counts. The chain combines TRBV21-1 with TRBJ2-7; TRBD2, the table's D call, lacks a check against the DNA. TRBV21-1 is a documented pseudogene. The CDR3 extends over 15 amino acids. The CDR3 bases are TGTGCCACCGGAAATGAGGGTGAGCCCTCCTACGAGCAGTACTTC. It codes for CATGNEGEPSYEQYF.

This clonotype was seen only a few times. The chain uses TRBV7-9 and TRBJ1-1; 7 bases are shared with TRBD1. Germline V gene lookup returns CDR1 SEHNR and CDR2 FQNEAQ (reference sequence). Trimming took 5 bases from V and 4 from J; bases not matched to a gene: 7. The CDR3 is 14 residues long. The CDR3 loop reads CASSNRQGGTEAFF. The CDR3 nucleotides are TGTGCCAGCAGCAACAGACAGGGAGGCACTGAAGCTTTCTTT.

The chain uses TRBV30 and TRBJ1-1; D is unresolved. V was pared by 0 bases and J by 5 bases, with 13 bases between. The length of the CDR3 is 14 residues. Germline values: CDR1 GTSNPN, CDR2 SVGIG (reference sequence). As DNA, the CDR3 is TGTGCCTGGAGTGTGAATGTGCTACTTACTGAAGCTTTCTTT. Protein product: CAWSVNVLLTEAFF. The full variable domain, rest sourced from reference TRBV30 and TRBJ1-1, is SQTIHQWPATLVQPVGSPLSLECTVEGTSNPNLYWYRQAAGRGLQLLFYSVGIGQISSEVPQNLSASRPQDRQFILSSKKLLLSDSGFYLCAWSVNVLLTEAFFGQGTRLTVV.

This clonotype was detected a few times. The V call is TRBV20-1, the J call TRBJ2-2; TRBD2 might be the D (6 bases). Trimming stripped 2 bases from V and 0 bases from J, with 13 bases between. The germline V gene encodes CDR1 DFQATT and CDR2 SNEGSKA (reference sequence). The CDR3 length is 16 residues. The CDR3 DNA reads as TGCAGTGCTAGATCATTCGGGACTGCGAACACCGGGGAGCTGTTTTTT. It yields the protein CSARSFGTANTGELFF.

This clonotype was observed a handful of times. CDR3 region: CASSGAGTGTDEQYF. The CDR3 DNA reads TGTGCCAGCAGCGGGGCCGGGACAGGGACCGACGAGCAGTACTTC. This chain joins TRBV7-2 and TRBJ2-7; TRBD1 matches 9 bases. Trimming removed 5 bases from V and 5 bases from J; junction bases left unmatched: 10. CDR1 and CDR2 (germline): SGHTA, FQGNSA. The CDR3 spans 15 residues.

The table lists this clonotype with a few counts. This rearrangement joins TRBV7-2 to TRBJ2-7; D uncertain. CDR3 length: 14 residues. Germline values: CDR1 SGHTA, CDR2 FQGNSA. V lost 2 bases to trimming and J lost 6 bases, with 14 bases between them. The chain's CDR3 is CASSLTGVLIEQYF. CDR3 DNA sequence: TGTGCCAGCAGCTTAACTGGGGTTCTAATCGAGCAGTACTTC.

This clonotype was picked up a small number of times. The J gene is TRBJ2-1, the V gene TRBV20-1, with TRBD2 as a possible D gene (7 bases). The CDR3 consists of 14 residues. Germline V gives CDR1 DFQATT, CDR2 SNEGSKA (reference sequence). Deletions cut 1 base from V and 9 bases from J, with 16 bases between. The CDR3 spells CSARVGLGGSEQFF. The DNA of the CDR3 is TGCAGTGCTAGAGTCGGACTAGGGGGGAGTGAGCAGTTCTTC.

This rearrangement joins TRBV4-2 to TRBJ2-7; 7 bases are shared with TRBD1. CDR3 length equals 14 residues. The germline V gene encodes CDR1 LGHNA and CDR2 YNFKEQ. V was pared by 8 bases and J by 1 base, with 8 bases of the junction left unmatched. CDR3 loop: CASGRDRDSYEQYF. The CDR3 DNA follows: TGTGCCAGCGGCCGAGACAGGGATTCCTACGAGCAGTACTTC.

This clonotype has a handful of counts. V and J are TRBV21-1 and TRBJ2-7; the table's D gene call, TRBD2, was not cross checked with the DNA. TRBV21-1 is a documented pseudogene. The CDR3 totals 19 residues. The CDR3 sequence is CATTRLGLAGVSYAYEQYF. In nucleotides, the CDR3 is TGTGCCACCACCCGACTAGGACTAGCGGGAGTCAGTTATGCCTACGAGCAGTACTTC.

This clonotype was detected a few times. V and J are TRBV5-1 and TRBJ2-1, with D maybe TRBD2 (7 bases). V was shortened by 1 base and J by 8 bases, with 16 bases between the two germline ends. Germline assignment: CDR1 SGHRS and CDR2 YFSETQ. The CDR3 sequence is 15 residues long. The DNA for the CDR3 is TGCGCCAGCAGCTTGAGGGGGAGGGCCATCTATGAGCAGTTCTTC. Translating gives CASSLRGRAIYEQFF. Full variable domain (outside the CDR3, taken from reference TRBV5-1 and TRBJ2-1): KAGVTQTPRYLIKTRGQQVTLSCSPISGHRSVSWYQQTPGQGLQFLFEYFSETQRNKGNFPGRFSGRQFSNSRSEMNVSTLELGDSALYLCASSLRGRAIYEQFFGPGTRLTVL.

The chain has TRBV28 and TRBJ2-3; possibly TRBD1 or TRBD2 for D (6 bases each). Germline V lookup: CDR1 MDHEN, CDR2 SYDVKM. Trimming left V 10 bases short and J 2 bases short, with 13 bases between. The CDR3 is made up of 13 amino acids. The CDR3 sequence is CAIRGRFTDTQYF. Here the CDR3 DNA reads TGTGCCATCCGGGGGCGCTTCACAGATACGCAGTATTTT.

CDR3 in amino acids: CASSLAWQGITEAFF. The CDR3 nucleotides read TGTGCCAGCAGCTTAGCGTGGCAGGGTATCACTGAAGCTTTCTTT. The chain recombines TRBV7-2 with TRBJ1-1; possible D gene TRBD1, 5 bases. Germline loops: CDR1 SGHTA, CDR2 FQGNSA. This CDR3 is built from 15 residues. V lost 0 bases and J 4 bases, leaving 12 bases between the germline ends.

The chain uses TRBV7-6 and TRBJ2-3; no clear D gene. The CDR3 totals 15 residues. Looked up from germline, CDR1 is SGHVS and CDR2 is FNYEAQ. With 1 base removed from V and 4 bases from J, the gap between germline ends came to 12 bases. In DNA, the CDR3 is TGTGCCAGCAGCTTAGTCGTCACACGGGCAGATACGCAGTATTTT. Encoded protein: CASSLVVTRADTQYF.

The sample holds a few counts of this clonotype. The rearrangement joins TRBV7-9 to TRBJ2-1; D unresolved. The CDR3 loop spans 17 amino acids. The V gene lost 2 bases and the J gene lost 0 bases, with 14 bases spanning the gap. Germline V CDR1 and CDR2: SEHNR, FQNEAQ (reference sequence). The CDR3 is CASSLPPISSSYNEQFF. The CDR3 DNA reads TGTGCCAGCAGCTTACCCCCCATCTCGAGCTCCTACAATGAGCAGTTCTTC.

This chain connects TRBV27 to TRBJ2-5; the D gene is possibly TRBD2 (7 bases). In germline, CDR1 is MNHEY, CDR2 SMNVEV (reference sequence). The V end lost 2 bases, the J end lost 13 bases, and 14 bases lay between the germline ends. The CDR3 is made up of 12 amino acids. The CDR3 reads CASSLGGGLPYF. The DNA for the CDR3 is TGTGCCAGCAGTTTAGGCGGGGGCCTACCGTACTTC.

The chain couples TRBV11-3 to TRBJ2-1, with TRBD2 matching over 7 bases. There are 13 residues in the CDR3. CDR1 is SGHNT and CDR2 is YENEEA in the germline V gene. Losses at the gene ends were 5 bases for V and 7 bases for J; bases not matched to a gene: 5. CDR3 protein: CASSRGSRNEQFF. The CDR3 DNA reads as TGTGCCAGCAGCCGCGGGAGTAGGAATGAGCAGTTCTTC.

The chain couples TRBV12-3 or TRBV12-4 to TRBJ2-4; tentatively, D is TRBD1 or TRBD2 (5 bases each). V was trimmed by 6 bases and J by 2 bases, leaving 20 bases between them. The CDR3 covers 17 residues. CDR3 amino acids: CASRAGRGAETKNIQYF. In DNA form, the CDR3 reads TGTGCCAGCAGGGCAGGTCGGGGCGCTGAGACCAAAAACATTCAGTACTTC.

The chain recombines TRBV6-1 with TRBJ2-3; 8 positions agree with TRBD1. V was pared by 5 bases and J by 1 base, with 14 bases of the junction left unmatched. Germline values: CDR1 MNHNS, CDR2 SASEGT. This CDR3 contains 18 residues. The CDR3 bases are TGTGCCAGCAGTCCCCGGGACAGGTGGAACTCACGCACAGATACGCAGTATTTT. Encoded protein: CASSPRDRWNSRTDTQYF.

This clonotype was recorded a few times. The chain links TRBV12-3 or TRBV12-4 to TRBJ2-5, with D possibly being TRBD2 (6 bases). The CDR3 length is 13 residues. The V end was cut by 2 bases, the J end by 6 bases, with 10 bases between. CDR3 protein: CASSLRLGQTQYF. The CDR3 DNA reads as TGTGCCAGCAGTTTACGACTAGGGCAGACCCAGTACTTC.

This clonotype was recorded many times. The rearrangement joins TRBV25-1 to TRBJ1-5; D unclear. V was trimmed by 4 bases and J by 3 bases, leaving 4 bases between them. Germline assignment: CDR1 MGHDK and CDR2 SYGVNS. The length of the CDR3 is 12 residues. This chain's CDR3 is CASSGVNQPQHF. CDR3 DNA sequence: TGTGCCAGCAGTGGAGTCAATCAGCCCCAGCATTTT.

The sample holds a few counts of this clonotype. The J gene is TRBJ2-7, the V gene TRBV5-1; D is possibly TRBD1 (6 bases). The CDR3 totals 15 residues. Per the germline V gene, CDR1 is SGHRS and CDR2 is YFSETQ. The V end lost 7 bases, the J end lost 0 bases, and 17 bases lay between the germline ends. The CDR3: CASVGDGGPSYEQYF. The CDR3 DNA reads TGCGCCAGCGTCGGGGATGGGGGCCCCTCCTACGAGCAGTACTTC.

The J gene is TRBJ2-7, the V gene TRBV29-1, with TRBD2 identical over 7 bases. Germline trimming cut 7 bases from V and 4 bases from J; bases unmatched to any gene: 13. Germline CDR1 and CDR2: SQVTM and ANQGSEA. This CDR3 has 14 residues. As DNA, the CDR3 is TGCAGCGGACTCCGGGACTATCCTCCTTACGAGCAGTACTTC. This encodes CSGLRDYPPYEQYF.

This clonotype has a handful of counts. The rearrangement links TRBV11-2 to TRBJ2-2, with TRBD2 matching 11 bases. The CDR3 has 17 amino acids. Unmatched junction bases numbered 14, after V lost 8 bases and J lost 6 bases. Germline V gives CDR1 SGHAT, CDR2 FQNNGV. CDR3 loop: CASYPTGSGRASGELFF. The CDR3 region has the DNA TGTGCCAGCTACCCAACTGGTAGCGGGAGGGCATCCGGGGAGCTGTTTTTT.

Many counts were recorded for this clonotype. The chain employs TRBV19 and TRBJ2-2; a possible D gene is TRBD2 (5 bases). V was cut by 4 bases and J by 4 bases, with 7 bases left in between. Germline V gene lookup returns CDR1 LNHDA and CDR2 SQIVND (reference sequence). The CDR3 extends over 13 amino acids. The CDR3 loop reads CASSTGGTGELFF. The CDR3 bases are TGTGCCAGTAGTACCGGAGGCACCGGGGAGCTGTTTTTT.

This clonotype was picked up many times. The chain uses TRBV20-1 and TRBJ2-1, with unresolved D. The germline V gene has CDR1 DFQATT and CDR2 SNEGSKA (reference sequence). The CDR3 runs 13 residues. Deletions cut 6 bases from V and 6 bases from J, with 15 bases between. The CDR3 DNA follows: TGCAGTGCCCTGGCCAACTACTTCAATGAGCAGTTCTTC. It is translated as CSALANYFNEQFF.

This clonotype was seen at least ten times. V and J are TRBV28 and TRBJ1-2; possible D gene TRBD1, 6 bases. CDR1 and CDR2 from the germline V gene are MDHEN and SYDVKM. V shed 6 bases and J shed 8 bases, with 16 bases lying between them. The CDR3 covers 13 residues. CDR3: CASSPETGRGYTF. CDR3 nucleotides: TGTGCCAGCAGCCCCGAGACAGGTCGGGGCTACACCTTC.

This clonotype was counted a few times. The CDR3 reads CASSPQGFGEQYF. Here the CDR3 DNA reads TGTGCCAGCAGCCCCCAGGGCTTTGGGGAGCAGTACTTC. The rearrangement uses TRBV7-2 and TRBJ2-7; possibly TRBD1 for D (5 bases). V was pared by 5 bases and J by 7 bases, with 15 bases between. The CDR3 has 13 amino acids. Germline V gene data show CDR1 as SGHTA and CDR2 as FQGNSA.

There are many counts of this clonotype. This rearrangement joins TRBV4-3 to TRBJ2-1; possible D gene TRBD1, 5 bases. The CDR3 covers 14 residues. CDR1 and CDR2 (germline): LGHNA, YSLEER. Trimming shortened V by 3 bases and J by 5 bases, and 11 bases separated the two germline ends. CDR3 sequence: CASSQGRVNNEQFF. CDR3 DNA sequence: TGCGCCAGCAGCCAGGGCAGGGTTAACAATGAGCAGTTCTTC.

This clonotype was observed many times. The V and J genes are TRBV20-1 and TRBJ1-1, with 9 bases matching TRBD1. Germline lookup yields CDR1 DFQATT and CDR2 SNEGSKA (reference sequence). The CDR3 spans 12 residues. Trimming removed 5 bases from V and 6 bases from J; junction bases left unmatched: 4. The CDR3 sequence is CSARGQGPEAFF. CDR3 bases: TGCAGTGCTCGGGGACAGGGTCCTGAAGCTTTCTTT.

This clonotype was counted at least ten times. The chain couples TRBV12-3 or TRBV12-4 to TRBJ2-1, with D perhaps assigned TRBD1 or TRBD2 (5 bases each). V lost 4 bases, J lost 6 bases, and 19 bases lay in between. The CDR3 is 16 residues long. The CDR3 DNA sequence: TGTGCCAGCAGTTGGGGCAGTCACCCGAGGGGCAATGAGCAGTTCTTC. Protein product: CASSWGSHPRGNEQFF.

In its sample, this clonotype was seen a few times. This chain connects TRBV30 to TRBJ2-3; 10 bases match TRBD2. CDR1 is GTSNPN and CDR2 is SVGIG in the germline V gene (reference sequence). There are 16 residues in the CDR3. V gave up 2 bases and J gave up 1 base; unmatched junction bases: 6. CDR3: CAWSRGTSDRTDTQYF. CDR3 in DNA: TGTGCCTGGAGTAGGGGGACTAGCGATCGCACAGATACGCAGTATTTT.